The 17 T cell receptor beta chains presented below share a single source sample, sequenced in a study of blood T cells in healthy people across ages. For the second PCR, which ran for about 6 to 11 cycles, a sample-barcoded 5' primer and a J-beta primer mix were used. TCRdb used MiXCR to reprocess the 5' RACE reads, holding one entry per CDR3 protein. Here the sample spans about 760,000 distinct CDR3 sequences, roughly 25% being singletons. The sample was also reused in another study, on T cells of mothers and their children.

Input material: blood. These receptors were obtained from a boy younger than 18 in good health.

To note about this clonotype: A read error may account for a junction end that differs from germline. CDR3: CTSSYWDGTYTEAFF. The CDR3 DNA follows: TGTACCAGCAGTTACTGGGATGGAACATACACTGAAGCTTTCTTT. The rearrangement joins TRBV6-5 to TRBJ1-1; no clear D gene. The CDR3 extends over 15 amino acids. Germline V gene lookup returns CDR1 MNHEY and CDR2 SVGAGI.

This clonotype has a single count. The chain is built from TRBV7-9 and TRBJ2-2, with TRBD1 identical over 7 bases. CDR3 length: 17 residues. Trimming removed 4 bases from V and 5 bases from J; junction bases left unmatched: 13. In germline, CDR1 is SEHNR, CDR2 FQNEAQ (reference sequence). The CDR3 sequence: CASSSIRQGTATGELFF. The CDR3 DNA follows: TGTGCCAGCAGCTCAATTCGACAGGGCACCGCTACCGGGGAGCTGTTTTTT.

This clonotype was picked up a small number of times. The chain has TRBV6-2 or TRBV6-3 and TRBJ2-5, with D perhaps matching TRBD1 (6 bases). The germline CDR1 and CDR2 sequences are MNHEY and SVGEGT. The CDR3 has 15 amino acids. Trimming left V 8 bases short and J 1 base short, with 17 bases between. DNA of the CDR3: TGTGCCAGCTCTCTACAGGGAACCCCCCAAGAGACCCAGTACTTC. The encoded protein is CASSLQGTPQETQYF.

The chain couples TRBV3-1 to TRBJ1-2; D unresolved. With 0 bases removed from V and 4 bases from J, the gap between germline ends came to 6 bases. Germline-derived CDR1 and CDR2 are LGHDT and YNNKEL (reference sequence). The length of the CDR3 is 13 residues. CDR3 bases: TGTGCCAGCAGCCAAGAGCAGGCCTATGGCTACACCTTC. The encoded protein is CASSQEQAYGYTF.

The chain employs TRBV29-1 and TRBJ2-4; no firm D call. Trimming pared 0 bases from V and 9 bases from J, leaving 12 bases between. The CDR3 contains 13 residues. Germline values: CDR1 SQVTM, CDR2 ANQGSEA. CDR3 coding DNA: TGCAGCGTTGAAGAAGTTGGGAAGGGCATTCAGTACTTC. Its protein is CSVEEVGKGIQYF.

The gene calls are TRBV11-3 and TRBJ2-2, with 12 bases aligning to TRBD2. The CDR3 consists of 15 residues. Losses at the gene ends were 5 bases for V and 5 bases for J; bases not matched to a gene: 3. CDR1 is SGHNT and CDR2 is YENEEA in the germline V gene. The CDR3 protein is CASSHLAGGTGELFF. In nucleotides, the CDR3 is TGTGCCAGCAGCCACCTAGCGGGAGGGACCGGGGAGCTGTTTTTT.

This clonotype has more than one count but fewer than ten. This sequence joins TRBV5-8 and TRBJ2-4; TRBD1 might be the D (6 bases). CDR1 and CDR2 from the germline V gene are SGHTS and YDEGEE. Trimming removed 4 bases at V and 6 bases at J, with 14 bases between. CDR3 length equals 14 residues. The CDR3 nucleotides are TGTGCCAGCAGCCGAGACAGGCAGGGAAACATTCAGTACTTC. Its translation: CASSRDRQGNIQYF.

The chain links TRBV3-1 to TRBJ2-5, with TRBD2 matching over 10 bases. TRBJ2-1 explains the end of the DNA better; the J call may be wrong. CDR3 length equals 17 residues. CDR1 and CDR2 (germline): LGHDT, YNNKEL (reference sequence). CDR3 bases: TGTGCCAGCAGCCAAGGGACAGCGGGGGGGCCCCTCGGGGAGCAGTTCTTC. It is translated as CASSQGTAGGPLGEQFF.

The CDR3 DNA is TGTGCCATCAGTGAGGGGCGACTAGGTGGCTACAATGAGCAGTTCTTC. It is translated as CAISEGRLGGYNEQFF. The V and J genes are TRBV10-3 and TRBJ2-7; TRBD2 is a possible D gene (6 bases). TRBJ2-1 matches the DNA end more closely, so the J call is doubtful. CDR3 length: 16 residues. CDR1 ENHRY and CDR2 SYGVKD come from the germline V gene.

This clonotype showed up just once. The V call is TRBV28, the J call TRBJ2-5; tentatively, D is TRBD2 (6 bases). The J call may be incorrect, as the DNA end agrees better with TRBJ2-7. Germline V gene data show CDR1 as MDHEN and CDR2 as SYDVKM. This CDR3 spans 16 amino acids. CDR3 protein: CASSPNIVGSSYEQYF. DNA of the CDR3: TGTGCCAGCAGTCCGAATATTGTCGGGAGCTCCTACGAGCAGTACTTC.

The chain links TRBV2 to TRBJ1-3; D not resolved. This CDR3 region has 16 residues. Per the germline V gene, CDR1 is SNHLY and CDR2 is FYNNEI. V shed 0 bases and J shed 0 bases, with 9 bases lying between them. The DNA of the CDR3 is TGTGCCAGCAGTGAAGCGCTGGACCTCTCTGGAAACACCATATATTTT. It yields the protein CASSEALDLSGNTIYF.

In this sample, this clonotype turned up a few times. The V call is TRBV29-1, the J call TRBJ2-5, with TRBD2 as a possible D gene (5 bases). The CDR3 runs to 14 residues. Germline V gene data show CDR1 as SQVTM and CDR2 as ANQGSEA. Trimming removed 7 bases from V and 4 bases from J, with 19 bases in between. The CDR3 sequence is CSGGPGINRETQYF. CDR3 DNA sequence: TGCAGCGGAGGACCGGGAATCAACAGAGAGACCCAGTACTTC.

The V call is TRBV28, the J call TRBJ2-3, with a tentative D call TRBD1 (5 bases). Germline assignment: CDR1 MDHEN and CDR2 SYDVKM. The V gene lost 5 bases and the J gene lost 4 bases, with 19 bases spanning the gap. CDR3 size: 16 residues. The CDR3 bases are TGTGCCAGCAGTCCCATAGACAGTCCGGTGGCAGATACGCAGTATTTT. This gives the protein CASSPIDSPVADTQYF. Full variable domain (outside the CDR3, taken from reference TRBV28 and TRBJ2-3): DVKVTQSSRYLVKRTGEKVFLECVQDMDHENMFWYRQDPGLGLRLIYFSYDVKMKEKGDIPEGYSVSREKKERFSLILESASTNQTSMYLCASSPIDSPVADTQYFGPGTRLTVL.

The chain is built from TRBV28 and TRBJ2-5; tentatively, D is TRBD1 (6 bases). Matching the DNA end better, TRBJ2-1 makes the J call doubtful. The CDR3 is 15 residues long. The germline V gene has CDR1 MDHEN and CDR2 SYDVKM. CDR3 loop: CASSLWGAAHDEQFF. For the CDR3, the DNA is TGTGCCAGCAGTTTATGGGGGGCGGCCCACGATGAGCAGTTCTTC.

This chain uses TRBV10-3 with TRBJ2-2, with D unclear. V was clipped by 2 bases and J by 6 bases, with 4 bases between them. From germline, CDR1 is ENHRY and CDR2 SYGVKD. The CDR3 length is 12 residues. CDR3 nucleotide sequence: TGTGCCATCAGTGAGAGGGCCGGGGAGCTGTTTTTT. It specifies CAISERAGELFF.

This clonotype was counted only a few times. This rearrangement joins TRBV20-1 to TRBJ1-5; 11 nucleotides match TRBD1. CDR3 size: 14 residues. Unmatched junction bases numbered 7, after V lost 6 bases and J lost 6 bases. Germline CDR1 reads DFQATT; CDR2 reads SNEGSKA (reference sequence). The CDR3 loop is CSAQGQGASQPQHF. Written as DNA, the CDR3 is TGCAGTGCCCAAGGACAGGGGGCCAGTCAGCCCCAGCATTTT.

The CDR3 spells CASSFAADTDTQYF. The CDR3 DNA reads TGTGCCAGCAGTTTTGCAGCGGACACAGATACGCAGTATTTT. The chain uses TRBV12-3 or TRBV12-4 and TRBJ2-3, with TRBD2 as a possible D gene (5 bases). Between the trimmed V and J ends, which lost 3 bases and 2 bases, there was a span of 9 bases. The CDR3 is made up of 14 amino acids.